This entry is about one T cell receptor beta chain. This record comes from a study of blood T cell repertoires in COVID-19. Study at large: Nucleic acid was either cDNA or gDNA, and it came from T cells, B-cell-depleted T cells, or PBMCs.

Seattle's cohort entered during active infection and was followed longitudinally. CDR1 and CDR2 (germline): MGHDK, SYGVNS. The CDR3 is made up of 14 amino acids. The germline V and J ends were trimmed by 1 base and 6 bases, with 11 bases remaining between them. Sequenced by immunoSEQ multiplex PCR; TCRdb stores in-frame clones only, minus some. Of some 70,000 clones in the sample, more than 85% were seen once. This TCR derives from a man aged 40-55 years with COVID-19, enrolled during active disease. Material for sequencing was peripheral blood. V and J are TRBV25-1 and TRBJ2-3; TRBD2 might be the D (7 bases). CDR3 nucleotides: TGTGCCAGCAGTGAATGGGGGGGCCTCGATACGCAGTATTTT. Translation gives CASSEWGGLDTQYF.